In its sample, the clone carrying this TCR beta chain was seen once. V was pared by 2 bases and J by 7 bases, with 8 bases of the junction left unmatched. The germline gives CDR1 LNHDA, CDR2 SQIVND (reference sequence). The CDR3 length is 15 residues. The data are from a study of blood T cell repertoires in COVID-19. Study details: Acute and convalescent COVID-19 samples came from the United States, Italy and Spain. Sample material is recorded as cDNA or gDNA derived from T cells, B-cell-depleted T cells, or PBMCs.

Original analysis: Amplifying reference gene primers gave estimates of nucleated cell counts. The table came from immunoSEQ multiplex PCR; TCRdb's copy has only in-frame clones and leaves some out. V and J calls and clone size are given by that table; D and trimming were obtained from the DNA. The sample has around 450,000 clones, around 89% seen once. The sample taken for sequencing was peripheral blood. The receptor was isolated from a woman aged 30 to 39 with acute or convalescent COVID-19. The chain employs TRBV19 and TRBJ1-5; the match to TRBD1 covers 7 bases. CDR3 loop: CASSIRGGVGQPQHF. DNA of the CDR3: TGTGCCAGTAGTATAAGAGGGGGCGTAGGGCAGCCCCAGCATTTT.